This T cell receptor beta chain was sequenced during a study of early T cells in non-severe SARS-CoV-2 infection. Study-level results: Anti-spike CD8 specificities were favored by VDJdb matching, whose results missed private and CD4 specificities.

Comment on this clonotype: Its matching antigen is unknown.

Researchers attached unique molecular identifiers to individual cDNA molecules. TCRdb redid the calling of the 5' RACE reads with MiXCR, one entry per CDR3 protein. The profile shows more than 70,000 distinct CDR3 sequences, 11% of them singletons. Trimming took 1 base from V and 7 from J, leaving 13 bases between them. Per germline, CDR1 SGHAT and CDR2 FQNNGV. The CDR3 runs 14 residues. Sequences were derived from whole blood, sampled at baseline. The receptor's source is an adult who was a healthcare worker with PCR-confirmed SARS-CoV-2 infection or an uninfected control (not recorded which). The gene calls are TRBV11-2 and TRBJ2-5; tentatively, D is TRBD1 (6 bases). In DNA form, the CDR3 reads TGTGCCAGCAGCTTAGGGGCCGCCAGGGGGACCCAGTACTTC. As protein: CASSLGAARGTQYF.